This record concerns one T cell receptor (beta chain) sequence. The data originate from a study of T cell changes during pregnancy in multiple sclerosis. With V trimmed by 4 bases and J by 0 bases, 7 bases remained unmatched. This CDR3 has 18 residues. Germline values: CDR1 SGDLS, CDR2 YYNGEE. The method was immunoSEQ multiplex PCR; TCRdb's version includes in-frame clones alone and lacks a portion of them. In the table there are 25,000 to 35,000 clones, 85% to 90% of which are singletons. The origin of this receptor is a female donor in good health, enrolled as a control in a pregnancy study. The V call is TRBV9, the J call TRBJ2-7, with 16 bases fitting TRBD2. The sequencing here drew on CD4+ T cells from peripheral blood mononuclear cells, taken in the third trimester of pregnancy. CDR3 protein: CASSIPGTSGGVSYEQYF. The DNA of the CDR3 is TGTGCCAGCAGCATCCCGGGGACTAGCGGGGGGGTCTCCTACGAGCAGTACTTC.